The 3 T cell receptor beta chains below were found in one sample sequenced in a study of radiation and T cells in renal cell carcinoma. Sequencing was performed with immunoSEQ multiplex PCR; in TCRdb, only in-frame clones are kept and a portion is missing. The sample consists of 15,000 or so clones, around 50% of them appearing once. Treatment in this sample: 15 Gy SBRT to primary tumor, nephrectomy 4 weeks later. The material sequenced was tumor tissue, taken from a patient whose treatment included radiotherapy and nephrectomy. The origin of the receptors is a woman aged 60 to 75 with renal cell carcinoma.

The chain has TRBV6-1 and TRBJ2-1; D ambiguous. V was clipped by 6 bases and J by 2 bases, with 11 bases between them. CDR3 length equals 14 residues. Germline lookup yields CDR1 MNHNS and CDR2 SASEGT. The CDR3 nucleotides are TGTGCCAGCAGAGCTAAAGGTCCCTACAATGAGCAGTTCTTC. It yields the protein CASRAKGPYNEQFF.

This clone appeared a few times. This CDR3 reads CASSQVAEPGQGYTF. In nucleotides, the CDR3 is TGTGCCAGCAGCCAAGTGGCTGAGCCAGGGCAAGGCTACACCTTC. This chain uses TRBV14 with TRBJ1-2; weak D call: TRBD1 (5 bases). This CDR3 comprises 15 residues. The germline gives CDR1 SGHDN, CDR2 FVKESK. Trimming removed 1 base at V and 8 bases at J, with 17 bases between.

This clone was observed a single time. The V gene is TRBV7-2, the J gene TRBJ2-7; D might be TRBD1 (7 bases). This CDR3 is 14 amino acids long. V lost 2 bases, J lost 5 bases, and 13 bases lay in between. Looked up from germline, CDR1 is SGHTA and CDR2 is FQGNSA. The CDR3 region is CASSLRTGGNEQYF. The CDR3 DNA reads TGTGCCAGCAGCTTAAGGACAGGAGGGAACGAGCAGTACTTC.